This record covers a single T cell receptor (beta chain). The repertoire was sequenced with immunoSEQ multiplex PCR; TCRdb's copy has only in-frame clones and lacks some. The sample includes about 130,000 clones, roughly 84% seen only once; the top ten take approximately 1%. The data stem from a study of blood T cell repertoires in COVID-19. This CDR3 region has 14 residues. Germline lookup yields CDR1 MDHEN and CDR2 SYDVKM. With 1 base removed from V and 0 bases from J, the gap between germline ends came to 4 bases. Input material: peripheral blood. V gene TRBV28 combines with J gene TRBJ1-3; D is unclear. This TCR was recovered from a woman older than 75 with acute or convalescent COVID-19. CDR3 nucleotides: TGTGCCAGCAGTTTATCTGTCTCTGGAAACACCATATATTTT. Amino acid sequence: CASSLSVSGNTIYF.